This T cell receptor (beta chain) was sequenced in a study of PD-1 blockade in classical Hodgkin lymphoma. Produced via immunoSEQ multiplex PCR; TCRdb's table is partial and in-frame only. This table holds roughly 39,000 clones, around four fifths found once. V lost 5 bases, J lost 10 bases, and 12 bases lay in between. Germline V gene lookup returns CDR1 SGHVS and CDR2 FQNEAQ. The CDR3 loop spans 12 amino acids. As to time point: cycle 4 day 1 (C4D1), after about 6 weeks of nivolumab. With no exception, relapse followed autologous stem cell transplantation in all patients, and brentuximab vedotin exposure varied.

Sequenced material: peripheral blood mononuclear cells (PBMCs), taken before the fourth cycle of nivolumab. The chain recombines TRBV7-8 with TRBJ2-1; D is ambiguous. This clonotype originated in a human donor with classical Hodgkin lymphoma. The CDR3 sequence: CASSLPFLEQFF. CDR3 nucleotides: TGTGCCAGCAGCCTTCCTTTCCTGGAGCAGTTCTTC. The full variable domain, its missing parts supplied by reference TRBV7-8 and TRBJ2-1, is GAGVSQSPRYKVAKRGQDVALRCDPISGHVSLFWYQQALGQGPEFLTYFQNEAQLDKSGLPSDRFFAERPEGSVSTLKIQRTQQEDSAVYLCASSLPFLEQFFGPGTRLTVL.